This T cell receptor beta chain was identified in a study of cytomegalovirus exposure and HLA in healthy donors (dated by TCRdb to about 2017). Context from the whole study: An earlier analysis of 587 of the donors reported approximately 290 Gb of sequence data and around 110 million unique TCR beta sequences from roughly 180 million T cells. In addition to the first cohort of roughly 670 subjects, a separate validation cohort of over 90 different subjects was used. An early release that covered approximately 600 HLA-typed donors contained 300 to 350 gigabases of sequencing data and approximately 85 million unique TCR sequences. Donor age, sex, ethnicity and CMV serostatus were collected together with the repertoire data. To predict cytomegalovirus infection status, the study combined high-throughput TCR immunosequencing, statistical association of individual TCRs with disease status, and machine learning. Among over 350 genotyped donors of the cohort, an average of roughly 240,000 unique TCR beta nucleotide sequences were sequenced per donor, 15% to 20% of them non-productive. Four to six DR-DQ haplotypes were handled as single units for association and clustering because linkage in the cohort was strong. Every repertoire in the discovery cohort had been generated on one and the same sequencing platform. The study used immunosequencing to profile the T cell repertoires of 600 to 850 subjects and linked those repertoires to cytomegalovirus serostatus. In a later genetic analysis, genome-wide SNP genotypes for about three fifths of the roughly 670 donors were used, and that subset was treated as a discovery cohort. The study was designed to test whether signatures of past pathogen exposure could be identified by cataloging public T cell receptors. The later analysis used no new phenotypic data to find candidate immune exposures, relying instead on TCR beta sequences and their occurrence across donors. Of the approximately 400 genotyped donors, about 80% fell in the genetic ancestry cluster associated with self-reported Caucasian donors. An earlier analysis of 587 of the donors used high-throughput TCR beta sequencing to judge whether each TCR beta V gene segment behaved as functional or pseudogenic. Typing coverage differed by locus: A, B, C, DRB1 and DQB1 were typed in roughly 620-630 donors, DQA1 in 522, DPA1 in some 610, and DPB1 in roughly 450. A later analysis re-examined previously published TCR beta repertoires from just over 650 donors and added high-resolution HLA genotyping to investigate patterns of TCR occurrence. HLA typing covered class I and class II loci at four-digit resolution. Broad study findings and their caveats: About 17 rarely observed V segments, including chromosome 9 orphons, were excluded from the earlier analysis of approximately 500 of the donors because counts were too low. The presence/absence analyses assumed that sequencing depth was roughly uniform across donors, and that assumption may not be true. In a later analysis, most CMV-associated TCR beta chains were found to appear HLA-restricted, with HLA associations seemingly driven largely by CMV exposure. In a later analysis, several top co-occurrence clusters were reported to appear linked to parvovirus B19, influenza, CMV and Epstein-Barr virus. The only immune exposure information available for the cohort was CMV serostatus. In vitro tests confirmed that a few of the cytomegalovirus-associated TCR beta chains recognize cytomegalovirus antigens. A later analysis found that TCR association rates varied across HLA loci, with DRB1 alleles showing the most associated TCRs and HLA-C alleles the fewest. In an earlier analysis of under 600 of the donors, most TCR beta V segments were observed in productive rearrangements about 90% or about 30% of the time, broadly matching IMGT annotations. While some public TCRs were present in many individuals, most TCR sequences turned up only very rarely across donors. Some IMGT-functional V segments, including TRBV6-2 and TRBV6-3, could not be distinguished by the 87-base-pair reads and were therefore excluded. According to a later genetic analysis, donors in an Asian-associated ancestry cluster had fewer N-insertions in productive TCRs than the approximately 650-donor mean. When HLA alleles, especially DR and DQ, strongly co-occurred, TCR associations were difficult to assign to individual alleles. In this cohort, only TCR beta chains were sequenced, and detectable features were limited by the absence of alpha or paired-chain data. A further reported finding was that TCR beta sequences accurately predicted the HLA-A and HLA-B alleles for most subjects in the first cohort. A later analysis found that HLA-associated TCR beta chains were more clonally expanded and had lower generation probabilities than equally common non-associated chains. A later analysis associated about 18,000 TCR beta sequences with specific HLA alleles at a false discovery rate of 0.05. A cluster of highly shared sequence variants was judged likely to be a technical artifact of the sequencing pipeline. The classifier was reported to diagnose cytomegalovirus status with high specificity and sensitivity in both the original and validation cohorts. Correlated functional status among segregating V segments might be attributable to linkage disequilibrium, but an unknown experimental factor could not be ruled out. In a later genetic analysis, a missense DCLRE1C variant was associated with V-gene and J-gene trimming of TCR beta chains, and the association was replicated in an independent cohort. Because HLA typing was missing for some donors at each locus, association tests included only the typed subset. A total of about 180 TCR beta chains were listed by the study as associated with cytomegalovirus. The authors suggested that the approach could potentially be extended to other disease states and immunological phenotypes.

This clone was found a few times. Its binding antigen is unknown. No base qualities exist here, and no much larger clone lies one base off it. Library generation was performed with the immunoSEQ multiplex PCR assay. For the multiplex PCR, a mixture combining 60 forward primers for TCR Vbeta segments and 13 reverse primers for TCR Jbeta segments was used. Amplification of the CDR3 region of rearranged TCR beta genes was performed with a multiplex PCR assay on genomic DNA. The Illumina HiSeq System was used to sequence the amplified TCR beta libraries as 87-base-pair reads. The original pipeline was this. Across the 500 to 750 repertoires, a later analysis counted tens of millions of unique TCR beta chains, roughly 11 million of which were shared by at least two donors. A nearest-neighbor algorithm error-corrected the raw reads and collapsed the reads into unique sequences, merging closely related sequences to remove PCR and sequencing errors. Alignment of CDR3 sequences to IMGT reference sequences was used to assign V, D and J gene segments. For a sequence to be retained, a match of at least six nucleotides was required to both a V gene segment and a J gene segment. Rearrangements were classified as productive when the CDR3 lacked stop codons and remained in frame with V and J, and all other rearrangements were classified as non-productive. Following IMGT convention, CDR3 was defined as the stretch from the second conserved V-encoded cysteine up to the conserved J-encoded phenylalanine. In an earlier analysis of 500 to 650 of the donors, sequences lacking an unambiguous match to a single V gene segment were excluded. An earlier analysis of a few hundred of the donors classified V segments as functional when productive rearrangements were above 56.7% and as segregating when the standard deviation between donors was above 5%. A statistical classification framework was built for diagnosing cytomegalovirus status from the catalog of TCR beta chain sequences. V and J gene assignment, in a later analysis, came from comparing TCR nucleotide sequences with IMGT/GENE-DB human TR gene sequences. A later analysis assigned CDR3 sequences and most-parsimonious VDJ recombination scenarios with the TCRdist pipeline. In a later analysis, each TCR beta chain was defined by its CDR3 amino acid sequence together with its V-gene family, and reads without a unique V-gene family were excluded. A later analysis removed 592 highly shared, low-generation-probability nucleotide sequences to deal with suspected cross-contamination and a sequencing artifact. In a later analysis, a clonal expansion index was calculated for each public chain from normalized within-repertoire ranks of inferred template counts. Generation probabilities in a later analysis came from a VDJ recombination model fitted to out-of-frame rearrangements, and those results were checked against IGoR. A later analysis scored TCR-TCR, TCR-HLA and TCR-CMV co-occurrence with hypergeometric tests, applying a repertoire-size bias correction to TCR pairs. In a later analysis, false discovery rates were estimated by permuting HLA or CMV assignments 20 times. In a later analysis, co-occurring TCRs were grouped using DBSCAN, with TCRdist sequence similarity added in when clustering inside HLA-allele-positive subsets. For co-occurrence clustering, repertoires with fewer than 30,000 or more than 120,000 public chains were excluded, along with five repertoires with anomalous nucleotide sharing. This immuneACCESS table, as held by TCRdb, lists in-frame sequences with V and J called but not all clones. Of the missing ones, under half trace to an unresolved V gene in checked studies; the others have no known cause. V, J and clone size were drawn from that table, and D and trimming were deduced from the DNA. For this sample there are under 300,000 clones; roughly 90% appear just once. Jointly, the top ten make up roughly 4% of the sample.

The cohort consisted of 670 or so healthy bone marrow donors. At the time of sampling, all cohort members were nominally healthy, though unrecorded immune exposures were likely present. The donor tested CMV seropositive, placing the donor among the 250 to 350 seropositive members of the cohort. Each donor provided a peripheral blood sample, and peripheral blood mononuclear cells were used for TCR beta sequencing. Genomic DNA was extracted from the blood cell samples with the Qiagen DNeasy Blood Extraction Kit. V is shortened by 6 bases, J by 1 base, and the region joining them spans 9 bases. Via the germline V gene (reference sequence), CDR1 is LNHDA and CDR2 SQIVND. The CDR3 holds 14 amino acids from the cysteine to the phenylalanine. Only CDR3 DNA remains: 42 bases, in frame from the first base.

The source material was PBMCs. Recombination joined TRBV19 with TRBJ2-2, with a tentative D gene TRBD1 over 5 matching bases. This sequence was found in a man aged 35-49 years in good health and CMV-seropositive. The nucleotide sequence reads as follows: TGTGCCAGTAGAAGAGGACAGAACACCGGGGAGCTGTTTTTT. It codes for CASRRGQNTGELFF.